The 18 T cell receptor beta chains given below trace back to one sample, sequenced in a study of cytomegalovirus exposure and HLA in healthy donors. Researchers ran the PCR with 60 Vbeta and 13 Jbeta primers. TCRdb's copy holds only in-frame clones and misses some; the assay was immunoSEQ multiplex PCR. The table has 130,000 or so clones, around 81% seen once. Material for sequencing was PBMCs. These receptors all come from a woman in her thirties or forties in good health and CMV-seronegative.

This clone has a single count. The genes are TRBV7-9 and TRBJ1-3; D remains unclear. The V gene lost 1 base and the J gene lost 4 bases, with 8 bases spanning the gap. The CDR3 consists of 14 residues. CDR1 and CDR2 (germline): SEHNR, FQNEAQ (reference sequence). CDR3 in DNA: TGTGCCAGCAGCTTAGGGACTGTCGGAAACACCATATATTTT. This codes for CASSLGTVGNTIYF.

The chain recombines TRBV5-1 with TRBJ2-7; D may be TRBD2 (5 bases). V was pared by 4 bases and J by 1 base, with 15 bases between. Germline loops: CDR1 SGHRS, CDR2 YFSETQ. The length of the CDR3 is 15 residues. The CDR3 DNA reads TGCGCCAGCAGCCCGGCGGGCCCGCAGTCCTACGAGCAGTACTTC. Protein product: CASSPAGPQSYEQYF.

V is TRBV7-3 and J is TRBJ2-2; TRBD2 matches 7 bases. Germline V gene lookup returns CDR1 SGHTA and CDR2 FQGTGA. The CDR3 consists of 17 residues. Losses at the gene ends were 5 bases for V and 0 bases for J; bases not matched to a gene: 9. The CDR3 coding sequence is TGTGCCAGCAGCCCGAGATCTAGCGGATCGAACACCGGGGAGCTGTTTTTT. Translated, it gives CASSPRSSGSNTGELFF.

The chain joins TRBV7-3 to TRBJ2-5; 7 bases match TRBD2. Looked up from germline, CDR1 is SGHTA and CDR2 is FQGTGA. The CDR3 has 16 amino acids. Trimming cost V 2 bases and J 5 bases; bases outside gene matches: 11. The CDR3, as DNA: TGTGCCAGCAGCTTAGGGGGGAGGGCCGTCCGGGAGACCCAGTACTTC. It specifies CASSLGGRAVRETQYF.

This rearrangement joins TRBV7-9 to TRBJ2-4; 7 nucleotides match TRBD1. CDR1 is SEHNR and CDR2 is FQNEAQ in the germline V gene (reference sequence). The trim removed 5 bases at V and 9 bases at J, leaving 10 bases unmatched. The CDR3 runs to 14 residues. CDR3 amino acids: CASSPATGTGIQYF. The CDR3 nucleotides are TGTGCCAGCAGCCCGGCGACAGGGACGGGCATTCAGTACTTC.

The rearrangement links TRBV5-4 to TRBJ2-6, with D tentatively TRBD1 (6 bases). Germline loops: CDR1 SGHNT, CDR2 YYREEE (reference sequence). This CDR3 is 19 amino acids long. V lost 3 bases and J 4 bases, leaving 23 bases between the germline ends. CDR3 protein: CASSWQESRGWGGANVLTF. Here the CDR3 DNA reads TGTGCCAGCAGCTGGCAAGAGTCCAGGGGATGGGGGGGGGCCAACGTCCTGACTTTC.

The chain carries TRBV7-2 and TRBJ2-6, with a tentative D call TRBD1 (5 bases). In germline, CDR1 is SGHTA, CDR2 FQGNSA. The CDR3 contains 15 residues. V shed 1 base and J shed 6 bases, with 10 bases lying between them. CDR3 in DNA: TGTGCCAGCAGCTTAGAGCGACAGAAGGCCAACGTCCTGACTTTC. Protein: CASSLERQKANVLTF.

This clone appeared once. The chain's CDR3 is CASSLVRLAGGPMEDTQYF. The CDR3 DNA reads TGCGCCAGCAGCTTGGTGAGACTAGCGGGAGGGCCTATGGAAGATACGCAGTATTTT. V gene TRBV5-1 combines with J gene TRBJ2-3, with 14 bases aligning to TRBD2. J gave up 5 bases and V 0 bases, and 11 bases lay outside the gene matches. Germline assignment: CDR1 SGHRS and CDR2 YFSETQ. This CDR3 is built from 19 residues.

This chain joins TRBV19 and TRBJ2-7; D might be TRBD1 (6 bases). V lost 4 bases to trimming and J lost 2 bases, with 15 bases between them. The CDR3 length is 15 residues. From germline, CDR1 is LNHDA and CDR2 SQIVND (reference sequence). The CDR3 region has the DNA TGTGCCAGTAGTAGCCGTAGACAGGACACCTACGAGCAGTACTTC. Translation: CASSSRRQDTYEQYF.

The V call is TRBV11-3, the J call TRBJ2-3; 7 bases are shared with TRBD2. Trimming took 1 base from V and 1 from J; bases not matched to a gene: 2. This CDR3 has 15 amino acids. The V gene's germline CDR1 is SGHNT and CDR2 YENEEA. Written as DNA, the CDR3 is TGTGCCAGCAGCTTAGGCGGGGGAGGCACAGATACGCAGTATTTT. It yields the protein CASSLGGGGTDTQYF.

The gene calls are TRBV19 and TRBJ2-5, with 7 bases fitting TRBD2. Germline trimming cut 3 bases from V and 5 bases from J; bases unmatched to any gene: 6. Germline lookup yields CDR1 LNHDA and CDR2 SQIVND (reference sequence). The CDR3 has 14 amino acids. CDR3 residues: CASSMFREAETQYF. The CDR3 bases are TGTGCCAGTAGTATGTTTCGGGAGGCGGAGACCCAGTACTTC.

The gene calls are TRBV19 and TRBJ2-2; no clear D. The V gene's germline CDR1 is LNHDA and CDR2 SQIVND (reference sequence). V lost 7 bases and J 5 bases, leaving 8 bases between the germline ends. The CDR3 is made up of 12 amino acids. The CDR3 is CASTRLTGELFF. DNA for the CDR3: TGTGCCAGTACGCGTTTGACCGGGGAGCTGTTTTTT.

This clone was counted a single time. The rearrangement links TRBV19 to TRBJ2-7, with a weak D call TRBD1 (8 bases). Germline-derived CDR1 and CDR2 are LNHDA and SQIVND (reference sequence). The V gene lost 8 bases and the J gene lost 5 bases, with 16 bases spanning the gap. The CDR3 sequence is 13 residues long. CDR3 sequence (DNA): TGTGCCAGTTCCAGGACAGGGAGGGACGAGCAGTACTTC. Translating it yields CASSRTGRDEQYF.

This clone was observed a few times. V usage is TRBV10-3 and J usage is TRBJ2-7, with 7 bases aligning to TRBD2. The germline V gene encodes CDR1 ENHRY and CDR2 SYGVKD. The CDR3 contains 12 residues. CDR3 sequence (DNA): TGTTCCAACAGGAGCGGGGCCTACGAGCAGTACTTC. It encodes CSNRSGAYEQYF.

The V and J genes are TRBV19 and TRBJ1-4, with 7 bases matching TRBD1. CDR1 LNHDA and CDR2 SQIVND come from the germline V gene (reference sequence). CDR3 length: 15 amino acids. V was pared by 4 bases and J by 13 bases, with 15 bases of the junction left unmatched. The CDR3 sequence: CASSTGERQGWVLFF. The CDR3 nucleotides are TGTGCCAGTAGTACCGGGGAGCGACAGGGATGGGTACTGTTTTTT.

This clone was recorded a few times. This rearrangement joins TRBV4-2 to TRBJ1-1; TRBD1 is a possible D gene (5 bases). Trimming removed 0 bases from V and 1 base from J, with 6 bases in between. Per the germline V gene, CDR1 is LGHNA and CDR2 is YNFKEQ. The CDR3 is 14 residues long. CDR3 sequence (DNA): TGTGCCAGCAGCCAAGAGACAGCGAACACTGAAGCTTTCTTT. Its translation is CASSQETANTEAFF.

The gene calls are TRBV15 and TRBJ2-1; TRBD1 matches 9 bases. Germline loops: CDR1 LNHNV, CDR2 YYDKDF (reference sequence). Unmatched junction bases numbered 1, after V lost 2 bases and J lost 2 bases. There are 15 residues in the CDR3. Here the CDR3 reads CATSRRTGAYNEQFF. DNA of the CDR3: TGTGCCACCAGCAGACGGACAGGGGCCTACAATGAGCAGTTCTTC. Complete variable domain (other parts from reference TRBV15 and TRBJ2-1): DAMVIQNPRYQVTQFGKPVTLSCSQTLNHNVMYWYQQKSSQAPKLLFHYYDKDFNNEADTPDNFQSRRPNTSFCFLDIRSPGLGDTAMYLCATSRRTGAYNEQFFGPGTRLTVL.

The rearrangement joins TRBV18 to TRBJ2-1; 7 bases map to TRBD2. The CDR3 is 15 amino acids. Germline CDR1 KGHSH, CDR2 LQKENI. Trimming took 2 bases from V and 2 from J; bases not matched to a gene: 3. The CDR3 DNA is TGTGCCAGCTCACCATCGCGGGGGACCTACAATGAGCAGTTCTTC. Translating it yields CASSPSRGTYNEQFF.